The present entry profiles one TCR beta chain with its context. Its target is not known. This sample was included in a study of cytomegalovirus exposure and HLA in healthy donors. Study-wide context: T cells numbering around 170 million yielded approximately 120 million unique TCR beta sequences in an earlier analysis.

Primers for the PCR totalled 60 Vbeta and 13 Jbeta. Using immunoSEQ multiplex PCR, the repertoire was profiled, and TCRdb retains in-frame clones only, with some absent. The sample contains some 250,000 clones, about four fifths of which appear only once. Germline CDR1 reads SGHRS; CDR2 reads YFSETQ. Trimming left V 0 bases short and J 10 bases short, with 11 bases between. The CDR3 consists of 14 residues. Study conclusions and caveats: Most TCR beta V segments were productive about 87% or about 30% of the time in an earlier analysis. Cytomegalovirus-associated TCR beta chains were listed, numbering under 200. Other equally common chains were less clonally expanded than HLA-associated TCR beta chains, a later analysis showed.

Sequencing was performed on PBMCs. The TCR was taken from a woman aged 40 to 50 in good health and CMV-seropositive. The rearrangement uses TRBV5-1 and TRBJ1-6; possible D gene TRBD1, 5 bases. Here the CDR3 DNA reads TGCGCCAGCAGCTTGGAACAGGAATTCTCACCCCTCCACTTT. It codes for CASSLEQEFSPLHF.